One T cell receptor (beta chain) is described in this entry. Its cognate antigen is unknown. The data are from a study of PD-1 blockade in classical Hodgkin lymphoma. General study points: Newly diagnosed patients were reported to start with lower TCR diversity than healthy donors. Those patients who began receiving nivolumab less than 1 year after ASCT had lower diversity, and they were excluded. Significant TCR diversity gains by C4D1 occurred in CD4+ but not CD8+ cells.

Every one of the patients relapsed after autologous stem cell transplantation (brentuximab vedotin exposure was variable). Clones were read by immunoSEQ multiplex PCR, and TCRdb kept only the in-frame ones, dropping some. This sample carries around 99,000 clones, 75% to 85% of them seen once, and the ten largest clones take roughly 16%. The germline gives CDR1 SGHTA, CDR2 FQGNSA. V dropped 3 bases and J dropped 6 bases, with 11 bases sitting between them. This CDR3 contains 13 residues. The sequence derives from a human donor with classical Hodgkin lymphoma. V usage is TRBV7-2 and J usage is TRBJ1-2; TRBD1 is a possible D gene (6 bases). The material was peripheral blood mononuclear cells (PBMCs), obtained before the second cycle of nivolumab. The CDR3 region has the DNA TGTGCCAGCAGCTTGGAAACAGGGCATGGCTACACCTTC. Translated: CASSLETGHGYTF.